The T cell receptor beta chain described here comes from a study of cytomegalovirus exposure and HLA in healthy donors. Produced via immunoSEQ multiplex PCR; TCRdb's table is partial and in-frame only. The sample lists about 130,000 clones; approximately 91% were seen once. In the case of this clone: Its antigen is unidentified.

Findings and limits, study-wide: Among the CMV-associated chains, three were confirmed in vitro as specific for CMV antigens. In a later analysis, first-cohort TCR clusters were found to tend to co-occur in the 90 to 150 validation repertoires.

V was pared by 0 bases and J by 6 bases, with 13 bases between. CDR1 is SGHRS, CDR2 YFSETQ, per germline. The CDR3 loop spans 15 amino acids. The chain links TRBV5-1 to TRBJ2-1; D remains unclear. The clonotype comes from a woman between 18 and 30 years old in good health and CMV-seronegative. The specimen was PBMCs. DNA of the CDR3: TGCGCCAGCAGCTTGGGTGGTCAGTGGGCCAATGAGCAGTTCTTC. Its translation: CASSLGGQWANEQFF.